Reported below is one T cell receptor (beta chain). The antigen is unknown. CDR3 size: 15 residues. From germline, CDR1 is MGHRA and CDR2 YSYEKL. V lost 4 bases to trimming and J lost 4 bases; unmatched junction nucleotides: 2. The data were produced by immunoSEQ multiplex PCR, yet TCRdb's version contains in-frame clones alone and is incomplete. The top ten clones hold approximately 1.4% of a sample with roughly 120,000 clones, about 91% of them seen once. This sample was included in a study of T cell responses to AZD1222 COVID-19 vaccine. Study-wide points: Repertoires were collected only later (after the peak T cell response had occurred). Donors, mostly white British, included more females; clonal diversity was possibly underestimated. CD4 TCRs covered the whole spike, strongest at regions 160-218 and 743-854. Spike-specific TCR repertoires showed rising breadth and depth after two AZD1222 doses.

The chain has TRBV4-1 and TRBJ2-2; 11 nucleotides line up with TRBD1. The source is an adult who received the AZD1222 COVID-19 vaccine. This specimen was peripheral blood, taken 28 days after the second AZD1222 dose. DNA of the CDR3: TGCGCCAGCAGCCCAGGACAGGGGGCCACCGGGGAGCTGTTTTTT. As protein: CASSPGQGATGELFF.